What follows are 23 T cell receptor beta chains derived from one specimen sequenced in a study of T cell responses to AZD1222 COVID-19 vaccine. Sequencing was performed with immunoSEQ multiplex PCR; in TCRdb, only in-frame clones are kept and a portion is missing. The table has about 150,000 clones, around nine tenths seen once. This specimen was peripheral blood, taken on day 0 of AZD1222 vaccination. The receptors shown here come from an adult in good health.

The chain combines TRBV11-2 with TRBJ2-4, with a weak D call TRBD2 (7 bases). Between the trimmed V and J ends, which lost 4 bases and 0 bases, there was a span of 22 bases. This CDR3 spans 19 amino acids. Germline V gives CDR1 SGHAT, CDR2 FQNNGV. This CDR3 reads CASSSGTGLRGGAKNIQYF. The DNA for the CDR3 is TGTGCCAGCAGCTCCGGGACGGGTTTGAGGGGGGGAGCCAAAAACATTCAGTACTTC. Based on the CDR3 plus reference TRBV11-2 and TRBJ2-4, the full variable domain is EAGVAQSPRYKIIEKRQSVAFWCNPISGHATLYWYQQILGQGPKLLIQFQNNGVVDDSQLPKDRFSAERLKGVDSTLKIQPAKLEDSAVYLCASSSGTGLRGGAKNIQYFGAGTRLSVL.

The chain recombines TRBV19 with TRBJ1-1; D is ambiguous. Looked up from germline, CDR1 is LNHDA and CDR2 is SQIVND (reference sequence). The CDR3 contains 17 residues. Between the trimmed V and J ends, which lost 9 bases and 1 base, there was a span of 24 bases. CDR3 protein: CASGPPPLRAGNTEAFF. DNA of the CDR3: TGTGCCAGCGGACCTCCTCCCCTCCGGGCGGGGAACACTGAAGCTTTCTTT.

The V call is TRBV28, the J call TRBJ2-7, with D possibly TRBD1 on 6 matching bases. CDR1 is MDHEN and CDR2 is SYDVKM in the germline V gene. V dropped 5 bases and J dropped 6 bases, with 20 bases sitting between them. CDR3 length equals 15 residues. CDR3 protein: CASSLPNRENREQYF. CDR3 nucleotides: TGTGCCAGCAGTCTTCCTAACAGGGAGAATCGCGAGCAGTACTTC.

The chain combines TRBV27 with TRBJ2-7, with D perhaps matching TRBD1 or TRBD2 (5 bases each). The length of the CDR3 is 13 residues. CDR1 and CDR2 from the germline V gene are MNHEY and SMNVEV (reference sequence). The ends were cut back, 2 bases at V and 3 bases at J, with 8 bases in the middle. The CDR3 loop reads CASSLGTGYEQYF. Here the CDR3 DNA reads TGTGCCAGCAGTTTAGGGACCGGCTACGAGCAGTACTTC.

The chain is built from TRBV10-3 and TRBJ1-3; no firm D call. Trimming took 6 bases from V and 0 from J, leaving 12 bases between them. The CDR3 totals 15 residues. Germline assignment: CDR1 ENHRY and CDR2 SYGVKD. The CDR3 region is CAIRDLLSSGNTIYF. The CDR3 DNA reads TGTGCCATCAGGGACCTCCTGAGCTCTGGAAACACCATATATTTT.

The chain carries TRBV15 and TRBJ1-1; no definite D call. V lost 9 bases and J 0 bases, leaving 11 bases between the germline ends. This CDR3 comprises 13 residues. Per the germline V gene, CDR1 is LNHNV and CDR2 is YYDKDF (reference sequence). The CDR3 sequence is CATKSQLNTEAFF. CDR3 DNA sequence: TGTGCCACGAAGTCACAGTTGAACACTGAAGCTTTCTTT.

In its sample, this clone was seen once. The CDR3 coding sequence is TGTGCCAGCGAAGTTGGCGGGAGGGGCCACGAGCAGTACTTC. Its protein product is CASEVGGRGHEQYF. The rearrangement uses TRBV11-2 and TRBJ2-7; 9 bases align to TRBD2. Germline V CDR1 and CDR2: SGHAT, FQNNGV. With 8 bases clipped from V and 5 bases from J, the junction kept 10 bases outside the gene matches. The CDR3 runs 14 residues. The full variable domain, completed using reference TRBV11-2 and TRBJ2-7, is EAGVAQSPRYKIIEKRQSVAFWCNPISGHATLYWYQQILGQGPKLLIQFQNNGVVDDSQLPKDRFSAERLKGVDSTLKIQPAKLEDSAVYLCASEVGGRGHEQYFGPGTRLTVT.

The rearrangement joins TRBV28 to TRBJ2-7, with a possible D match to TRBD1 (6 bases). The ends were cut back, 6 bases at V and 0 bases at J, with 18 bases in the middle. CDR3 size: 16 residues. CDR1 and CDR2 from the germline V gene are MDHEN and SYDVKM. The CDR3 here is CASRGTYGQNSYEQYF. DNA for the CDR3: TGTGCCAGCAGAGGAACGTACGGACAGAACTCCTACGAGCAGTACTTC.

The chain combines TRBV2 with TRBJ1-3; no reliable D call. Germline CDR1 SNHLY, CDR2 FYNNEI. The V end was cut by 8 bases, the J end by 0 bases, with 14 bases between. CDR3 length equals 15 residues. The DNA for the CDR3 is TGTGCCAGCTCAAGGAACGGAGGCTCTGGAAACACCATATATTTT. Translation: CASSRNGGSGNTIYF.

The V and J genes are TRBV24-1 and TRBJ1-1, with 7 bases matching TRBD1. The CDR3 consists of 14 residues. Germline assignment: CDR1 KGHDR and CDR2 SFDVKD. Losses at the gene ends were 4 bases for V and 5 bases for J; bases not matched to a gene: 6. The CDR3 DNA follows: TGTGCCACCAGTGACCGAGGGGGCTCAACTGAAGCTTTCTTT. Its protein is CATSDRGGSTEAFF.

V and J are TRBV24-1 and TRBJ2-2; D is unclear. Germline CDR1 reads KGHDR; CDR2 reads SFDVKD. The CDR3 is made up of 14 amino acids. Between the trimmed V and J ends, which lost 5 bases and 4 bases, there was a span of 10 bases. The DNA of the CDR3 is TGTGCCACCAGTGTTGGTTTTCGCACCGGGGAGCTGTTTTTT. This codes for CATSVGFRTGELFF.

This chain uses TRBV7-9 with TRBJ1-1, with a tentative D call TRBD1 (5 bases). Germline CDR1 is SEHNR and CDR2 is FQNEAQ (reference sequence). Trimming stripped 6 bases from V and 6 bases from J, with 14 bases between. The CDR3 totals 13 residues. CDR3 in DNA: TGTGCCAGCAGGGGACCCTCGGGCCCTGAAGCTTTCTTT. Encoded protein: CASRGPSGPEAFF.

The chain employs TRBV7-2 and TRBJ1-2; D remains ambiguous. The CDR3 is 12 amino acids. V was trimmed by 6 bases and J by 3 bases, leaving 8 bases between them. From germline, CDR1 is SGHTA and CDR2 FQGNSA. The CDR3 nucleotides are TGTGCCAGCAGTCAGATTCACTATGGCTACACCTTC. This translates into CASSQIHYGYTF. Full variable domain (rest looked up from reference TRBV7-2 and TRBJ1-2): GAGVSQSPSNKVTEKGKDVELRCDPISGHTALYWYRQSLGQGLEFLIYFQGNSAPDKSGLPSDRFSAERTGGSVSTLTIQRTQQEDSAVYLCASSQIHYGYTFGSGTRLTVV.

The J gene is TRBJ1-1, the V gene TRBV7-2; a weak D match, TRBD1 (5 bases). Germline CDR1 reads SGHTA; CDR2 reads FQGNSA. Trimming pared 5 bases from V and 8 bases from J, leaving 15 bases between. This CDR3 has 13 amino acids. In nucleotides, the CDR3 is TGTGCCAGCAGCGGGAGGGGTGCAGGGGAAGCTTTCTTT. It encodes CASSGRGAGEAFF. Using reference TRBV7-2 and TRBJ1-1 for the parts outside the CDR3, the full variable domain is GAGVSQSPSNKVTEKGKDVELRCDPISGHTALYWYRQSLGQGLEFLIYFQGNSAPDKSGLPSDRFSAERTGGSVSTLTIQRTQQEDSAVYLCASSGRGAGEAFFGQGTRLTVV.

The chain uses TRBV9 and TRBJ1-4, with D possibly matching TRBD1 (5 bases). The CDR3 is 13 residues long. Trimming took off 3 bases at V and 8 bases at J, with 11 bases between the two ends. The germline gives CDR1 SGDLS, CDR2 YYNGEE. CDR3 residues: CASSGQGGEKLFF. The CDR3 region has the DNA TGTGCCAGCAGCGGGCAGGGTGGGGAAAAACTGTTTTTT.

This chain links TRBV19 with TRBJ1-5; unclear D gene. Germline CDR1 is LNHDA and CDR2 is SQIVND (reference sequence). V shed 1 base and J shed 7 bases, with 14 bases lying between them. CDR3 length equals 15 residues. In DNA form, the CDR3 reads TGTGCCAGTAGTATAGGACTGGATGGATACCAGCCCCAGCATTTT. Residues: CASSIGLDGYQPQHF.

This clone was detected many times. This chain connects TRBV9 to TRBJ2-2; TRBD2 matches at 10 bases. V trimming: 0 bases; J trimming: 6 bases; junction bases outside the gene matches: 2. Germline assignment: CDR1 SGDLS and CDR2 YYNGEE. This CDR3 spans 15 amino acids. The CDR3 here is CASSVASGSSGELFF. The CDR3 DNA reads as TGTGCCAGCAGCGTAGCTAGCGGGAGTTCCGGGGAGCTGTTTTTT.

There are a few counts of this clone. The CDR3 DNA follows: TGTGCCAGCGGTCAACAGGGGGGTAATGCTGAAGCTTTCTTT. Translated: CASGQQGGNAEAFF. The genes are TRBV2 and TRBJ1-1; 8 positions agree with TRBD1. J gave up 6 bases and V 8 bases, and 11 bases lay outside the gene matches. Germline lookup yields CDR1 SNHLY and CDR2 FYNNEI. This CDR3 has 14 amino acids.

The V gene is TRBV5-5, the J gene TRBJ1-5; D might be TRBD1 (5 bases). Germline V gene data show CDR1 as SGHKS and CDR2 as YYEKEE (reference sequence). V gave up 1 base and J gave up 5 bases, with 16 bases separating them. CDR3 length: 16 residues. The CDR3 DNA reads TGTGCCAGCAGCTTGAATTCCGGGGACTGGGATCAGCCCCAGCATTTT. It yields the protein CASSLNSGDWDQPQHF.

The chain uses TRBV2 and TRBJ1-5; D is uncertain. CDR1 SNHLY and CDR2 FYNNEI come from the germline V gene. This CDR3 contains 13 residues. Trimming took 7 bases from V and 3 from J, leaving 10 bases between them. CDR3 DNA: TGTGCCAGCATTGGTCAGCACAATCAGCCCCAGCATTTT. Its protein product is CASIGQHNQPQHF.

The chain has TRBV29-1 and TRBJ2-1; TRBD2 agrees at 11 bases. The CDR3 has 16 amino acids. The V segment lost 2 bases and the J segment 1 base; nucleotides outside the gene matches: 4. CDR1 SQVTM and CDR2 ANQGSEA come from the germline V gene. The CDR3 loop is CSVESRLAGSYNEQFF. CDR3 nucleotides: TGCAGCGTTGAATCTCGACTAGCGGGGTCCTACAATGAGCAGTTCTTC.

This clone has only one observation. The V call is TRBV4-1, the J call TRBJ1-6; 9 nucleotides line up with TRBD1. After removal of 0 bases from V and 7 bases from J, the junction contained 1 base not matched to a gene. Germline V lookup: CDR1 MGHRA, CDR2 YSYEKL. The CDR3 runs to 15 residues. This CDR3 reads CASSQDGQGNSPLHF. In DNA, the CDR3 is TGCGCCAGCAGCCAAGACGGACAGGGGAATTCACCCCTCCACTTT.

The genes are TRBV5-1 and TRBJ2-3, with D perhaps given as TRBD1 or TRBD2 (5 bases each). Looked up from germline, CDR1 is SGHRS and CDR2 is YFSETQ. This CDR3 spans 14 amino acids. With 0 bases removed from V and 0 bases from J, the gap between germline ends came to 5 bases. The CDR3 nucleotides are TGCGCCAGCAGCTTGGGGGACAGCACAGATACGCAGTATTTT. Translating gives CASSLGDSTDTQYF.